This T cell receptor beta chain stems from a study of cytomegalovirus exposure and HLA in healthy donors. There are 13 residues in the CDR3. Germline CDR1 and CDR2: SQVTM and ANQGSEA. J gave up 1 base and V 6 bases, and 2 bases lay outside the gene matches. PCR primers comprised 60 Vbeta and 13 Jbeta primers. Sequenced by immunoSEQ multiplex PCR; TCRdb stores in-frame clones only, minus some. This sample has roughly 100,000 clones, with 65% found just once. The donors were healthy bone marrow donors. This clonotype was obtained from a man between 25 and 39 years old in good health and CMV-seropositive. The sample comprised PBMCs. The J gene is TRBJ2-3, the V gene TRBV29-1; TRBD2 matches at 9 bases. The CDR3 region is CSVRLAGTDTQYF. The CDR3 DNA follows: TGCAGCGTAAGACTAGCGGGCACAGATACGCAGTATTTT.